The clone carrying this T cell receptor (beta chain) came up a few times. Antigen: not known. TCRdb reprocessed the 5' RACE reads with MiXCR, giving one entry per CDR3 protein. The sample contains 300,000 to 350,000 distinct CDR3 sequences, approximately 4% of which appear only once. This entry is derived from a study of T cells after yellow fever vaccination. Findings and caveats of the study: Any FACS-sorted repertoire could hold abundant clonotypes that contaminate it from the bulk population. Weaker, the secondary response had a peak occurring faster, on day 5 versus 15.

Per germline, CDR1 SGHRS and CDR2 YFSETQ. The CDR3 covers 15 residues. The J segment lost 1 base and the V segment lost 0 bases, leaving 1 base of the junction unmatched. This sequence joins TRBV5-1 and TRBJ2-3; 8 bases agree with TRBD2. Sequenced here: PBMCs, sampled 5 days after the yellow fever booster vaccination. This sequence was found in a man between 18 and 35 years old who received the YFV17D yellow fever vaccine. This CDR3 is CASSLVTSGTDTQYF. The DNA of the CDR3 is TGCGCCAGCAGCTTGGTGACTAGCGGCACAGATACGCAGTATTTT.